This passage covers 19 T cell receptor beta chains from one sample sequenced in a study of T cell responses to AZD1222 COVID-19 vaccine. Repertoires were generated with immunoSEQ multiplex PCR, while TCRdb's copy carries only in-frame clones and drops some. This table has approximately 140,000 clones, 80% to 90% appearing once. The sequenced sample was peripheral blood, obtained on day 0 of AZD1222 vaccination. Every receptor here comes from an adult in good health.

A single count supports this clone. CDR3 nucleotide sequence: TGTGCCAGCAGTCCACGACAGGGGGCGCCGGGGAAACTGTTTTTT. Translation: CASSPRQGAPGKLFF. This chain connects TRBV28 to TRBJ1-4, with 10 bases aligning to TRBD1. Germline CDR1 and CDR2: MDHEN and SYDVKM. J lost 11 bases, V lost 5 bases, and 11 bases had no gene match. The CDR3 sequence is 15 residues long. Using reference TRBV28 and TRBJ1-4 for the parts outside the CDR3, the full variable domain is DVKVTQSSRYLVKRTGEKVFLECVQDMDHENMFWYRQDPGLGLRLIYFSYDVKMKEKGDIPEGYSVSREKKERFSLILESASTNQTSMYLCASSPRQGAPGKLFFGSGTQLSVL.

The J gene is TRBJ1-4, the V gene TRBV4-3; no definite D call. The CDR3 is 16 amino acids. The germline V gene has CDR1 LGHNA and CDR2 YSLEER. Trimming left V 0 bases short and J 5 bases short, with 13 bases between. CDR3 amino acids: CASSQELRKGNEKLFF. CDR3 in DNA: TGCGCCAGCAGCCAAGAGCTCCGCAAGGGAAATGAAAAACTGTTTTTT.

This clone has just a few counts. V usage is TRBV6-2 or TRBV6-3 and J usage is TRBJ1-2, with D possibly TRBD1 on 5 matching bases. The CDR3 has 14 amino acids. Germline V lookup: CDR1 MNHEY, CDR2 SVGEGT. Deletions cut 4 bases from V and 2 bases from J, with 11 bases between. The CDR3 nucleotides are TGTGCCAGCAGTTTGGCAGGGCCCAACTATGGCTACACCTTC. Translation gives CASSLAGPNYGYTF.

This sequence joins TRBV6-6 and TRBJ1-3; D is undetermined. Germline CDR1 reads MNHNY; CDR2 reads SVGAGI (reference sequence). Between the trimmed V and J ends, which lost 6 bases and 2 bases, there was a span of 17 bases. The CDR3 is made up of 16 amino acids. The CDR3 is CASRDRWGSAGNTIYF. DNA of the CDR3: TGTGCCAGCAGAGACCGCTGGGGTTCCGCTGGAAACACCATATATTTT.

This clone was found a few times. J is TRBJ2-2 and V is TRBV2; 8 nucleotides line up with TRBD2. The junction had 7 bases not matched to a gene; V was cut back by 6 bases and J by 4 bases. The CDR3 runs 15 residues. Germline V CDR1 and CDR2: SNHLY, FYNNEI. As DNA, the CDR3 is TGTGCCAGCAGGGATAGCGGGATCGTCACCGGGGAGCTGTTTTTT. Its protein product is CASRDSGIVTGELFF.

This chain's CDR3 is CASSLGRARGNTIYF. CDR3 sequence (DNA): TGTGCCAGCAGTTTAGGGAGGGCCCGGGGAAACACCATATATTTT. The J gene is TRBJ1-3, the V gene TRBV28; D not certain. CDR1 MDHEN and CDR2 SYDVKM come from the germline V gene. Trimming removed 2 bases from V and 4 bases from J, with 12 bases in between. The CDR3 length is 15 residues.

The chain joins TRBV11-2 to TRBJ2-5, with no clear D. V was trimmed by 5 bases and J by 1 base, leaving 8 bases between them. The CDR3 is 13 residues long. CDR1 is SGHAT, CDR2 FQNNGV, per germline. The CDR3 DNA is TGTGCCAGCAGCATCAACTTCCAAGAGACCCAGTACTTC. Translated: CASSINFQETQYF.

The genes are TRBV28 and TRBJ1-5; D remains unclear. This CDR3 has 15 residues. Germline V lookup: CDR1 MDHEN, CDR2 SYDVKM. V gave up 5 bases and J gave up 1 base, with 12 bases separating them. CDR3 protein: CASSPPGLSNQPQHF. The CDR3 DNA follows: TGTGCCAGCAGTCCCCCCGGCCTCAGCAATCAGCCCCAGCATTTT.

This clone was counted between two and nine times. The CDR3 is CASSLIHGGPYEQYF. The CDR3 coding sequence is TGTGCCAGCAGCTTAATACACGGGGGGCCCTACGAGCAGTACTTC. The gene calls are TRBV7-8 and TRBJ2-7; possible D gene TRBD2, 7 bases. Trimming took off 2 bases at V and 2 bases at J, with 13 bases between the two ends. Germline V gene sequence: CDR1 SGHVS, CDR2 FQNEAQ. The CDR3 extends over 15 amino acids.

J is TRBJ1-5 and V is TRBV7-2; no clear D gene. V lost 5 bases and J 4 bases, leaving 12 bases between the germline ends. Germline CDR1 reads SGHTA; CDR2 reads FQGNSA. The CDR3 consists of 14 residues. This CDR3 reads CASSHLGENQPQHF. The CDR3 coding sequence is TGTGCCAGCAGCCATCTAGGAGAAAATCAGCCCCAGCATTTT.

The CDR3 coding sequence is TGTGCCAGCAGCTTAGCGGCCGAGAGCTCCTACGAGCAGTACTTC. Its protein is CASSLAAESSYEQYF. The chain has TRBV7-9 and TRBJ2-7; D not certain. CDR3 size: 15 residues. The germline V gene has CDR1 SEHNR and CDR2 FQNEAQ (reference sequence). Trimming shortened V by 0 bases and J by 0 bases, and 9 bases separated the two germline ends.

The chain uses TRBV7-9 and TRBJ1-1; D ambiguous. The CDR3 is made up of 13 amino acids. Germline V gives CDR1 SEHNR, CDR2 FQNEAQ (reference sequence). V lost 0 bases, J lost 2 bases, and 4 bases lay in between. The CDR3 spells CASSLAYNTEAFF. CDR3 DNA: TGTGCCAGCAGCTTAGCCTATAACACTGAAGCTTTCTTT.

The chain carries TRBV6-5 and TRBJ1-5; D gene uncertain. Germline V gives CDR1 MNHEY, CDR2 SVGAGI. The CDR3 totals 14 residues. V lost 6 bases to trimming and J lost 0 bases, with 9 bases between them. In DNA, the CDR3 is TGTGCCAGCAGCACAGACTATAGCAATCAGCCCCAGCATTTT. Its protein product is CASSTDYSNQPQHF.

J is TRBJ2-7 and V is TRBV7-9; weak D call: TRBD2 (5 bases). The CDR3 loop spans 13 amino acids. The germline CDR1 and CDR2 sequences are SEHNR and FQNEAQ (reference sequence). V shed 8 bases and J shed 5 bases, with 16 bases lying between them. The CDR3 reads CASGPTSFDEQYF. The CDR3 nucleotides are TGTGCCAGCGGGCCTACTAGTTTCGACGAGCAGTACTTC.

The count of this clone is one. The chain employs TRBV19 and TRBJ2-1; 9 bases line up with TRBD2. This CDR3 has 15 residues. Germline-derived CDR1 and CDR2 are LNHDA and SQIVND (reference sequence). J lost 3 bases, V lost 4 bases, and 4 bases had no gene match. As DNA, the CDR3 is TGTGCCAGTAGTACCCGGACTAGCGTCTACAATGAGCAGTTCTTC. This encodes CASSTRTSVYNEQFF.

The chain combines TRBV7-9 with TRBJ1-4, with D perhaps TRBD1 (6 bases). The CDR3 runs to 15 residues. The ends were cut back, 1 base at V and 5 bases at J, with 11 bases in the middle. CDR1 is SEHNR and CDR2 is FQNEAQ in the germline V gene (reference sequence). As DNA, the CDR3 is TGTGCCAGCAGCTTAGGGCAGGGGTTAAATGAAAAACTGTTTTTT. It is translated as CASSLGQGLNEKLFF.

This chain uses TRBV2 with TRBJ2-7; tentative D call: TRBD2 (6 bases). Trimming cost V 6 bases and J 1 base, with 10 bases left between them. Germline lookup yields CDR1 SNHLY and CDR2 FYNNEI. This CDR3 has 13 residues. The CDR3: CASSWDLSYEQYF. CDR3 nucleotides: TGTGCCAGCAGCTGGGACTTATCCTACGAGCAGTACTTC.

V usage is TRBV11-2 and J usage is TRBJ2-1, with 8 bases aligning to TRBD2. This CDR3 contains 15 residues. CDR1 is SGHAT and CDR2 is FQNNGV in the germline V gene. V was clipped by 0 bases and J by 9 bases; unmatched bases: 7. The CDR3 protein is CASSLDLSGGREQFF. The CDR3 DNA reads TGTGCCAGCAGCTTAGATCTTTCGGGGGGGCGTGAGCAGTTCTTC. Based on the CDR3 plus reference TRBV11-2 and TRBJ2-1, the full variable domain is EAGVAQSPRYKIIEKRQSVAFWCNPISGHATLYWYQQILGQGPKLLIQFQNNGVVDDSQLPKDRFSAERLKGVDSTLKIQPAKLEDSAVYLCASSLDLSGGREQFFGPGTRLTVL.

The V call is TRBV5-1, the J call TRBJ2-7, with TRBD1 identical over 8 bases. V lost 4 bases, J lost 6 bases, and 3 bases stayed unmatched. This CDR3 spans 12 amino acids. Germline V CDR1 and CDR2: SGHRS, YFSETQ. The CDR3 reads CASSRQGSEQYF. As DNA, the CDR3 is TGCGCCAGCAGCCGACAGGGGAGCGAGCAGTACTTC.